This passage covers 32 T cell receptor beta chains from one sample sequenced in a study of blood T cell repertoires in COVID-19. Clones were read by immunoSEQ multiplex PCR, and TCRdb kept only the in-frame ones, dropping some. The repertoire holds 120,000 or so clones, with approximately 88% as singletons. Sequences were obtained from peripheral blood. All receptors derive from a woman aged 30 to 39 who had recovered from COVID-19.

The chain couples TRBV7-6 to TRBJ2-1; 9 nucleotides align to TRBD1. After removal of 2 bases from V and 5 bases from J, the junction contained 10 bases not matched to a gene. Germline-derived CDR1 and CDR2 are SGHVS and FNYEAQ. This CDR3 contains 17 residues. The CDR3 is CASSLLQGARGDNEQFF. Here the CDR3 DNA reads TGTGCCAGCAGCTTATTACAGGGGGCTAGGGGGGACAATGAGCAGTTCTTC.

This chain uses TRBV5-1 with TRBJ1-1; 7 nucleotides agree with TRBD1. Germline V gene sequence: CDR1 SGHRS, CDR2 YFSETQ. CDR3 size: 15 residues. The V gene end was trimmed by 2 bases and the J gene end by 7 bases; junction bases not matched to a gene: 11. This CDR3 reads CASSFSGGDELEAFF. The CDR3 DNA is TGCGCCAGCAGCTTTTCAGGGGGAGATGAACTTGAAGCTTTCTTT.

The chain uses TRBV6-5 and TRBJ2-3; 11 nucleotides match TRBD2. After removal of 6 bases from V and 2 bases from J, the junction contained 4 bases not matched to a gene. Germline V gives CDR1 MNHEY, CDR2 SVGAGI. The CDR3 sequence is 15 residues long. CDR3 nucleotide sequence: TGTGCCAGCAGGGGGACTAGCGGTTTCACAGATACGCAGTATTTT. Amino acid sequence: CASRGTSGFTDTQYF.

The chain has TRBV6-5 and TRBJ2-7; D call uncertain. The ends were cut back, 5 bases at V and 2 bases at J, with 10 bases in the middle. This CDR3 has 13 amino acids. Germline V gene data show CDR1 as MNHEY and CDR2 as SVGAGI. The CDR3 sequence: CASSHTHPYEQYF. CDR3 DNA: TGTGCCAGCAGTCACACCCACCCCTACGAGCAGTACTTC.

The chain recombines TRBV5-1 with TRBJ2-1, with TRBD1 identical over 9 bases. Germline CDR1 is SGHRS and CDR2 is YFSETQ. The CDR3 covers 16 residues. The J segment lost 4 bases and the V segment lost 4 bases, leaving 9 bases of the junction unmatched. The CDR3 region has the DNA TGCGCCAGCAGCCCCCAGGGACAGGGCATTTACAATGAGCAGTTCTTC. Protein: CASSPQGQGIYNEQFF.

The gene calls are TRBV7-6 and TRBJ2-3, with 12 positions matching TRBD2. Losses at the gene ends were 7 bases for V and 4 bases for J; bases not matched to a gene: 9. Germline V gene sequence: CDR1 SGHVS, CDR2 FNYEAQ. The CDR3 contains 16 residues. The chain's CDR3 is CASTLRPSGGADTQYF. As DNA, the CDR3 is TGTGCCAGCACCCTTCGGCCTAGCGGGGGGGCAGATACGCAGTATTTT.

The chain is built from TRBV6-4 and TRBJ2-1; 13 bases are shared with TRBD2. The CDR3 is 15 amino acids. The J segment lost 7 bases and the V segment lost 6 bases, leaving 6 bases of the junction unmatched. Germline V gene lookup returns CDR1 MRHNA and CDR2 SNTAGT. CDR3 residues: CASSRTSGRGNEQFF. Here the CDR3 DNA reads TGTGCCAGCAGCCGTACTAGCGGGAGGGGGAATGAGCAGTTCTTC.

The V gene is TRBV21-1, the J gene TRBJ2-3; TRBD2, the D gene given by the table, was not confirmed from the DNA. TRBV21-1 is a recognized pseudogene. CDR3 size: 18 residues. CDR3 nucleotides: TGTGCCAGCAGCAGCACGAAGGGACTAGCGGGACCCACAGATACGCAGTATTTT. This codes for CASSSTKGLAGPTDTQYF.

This sequence joins TRBV5-8 and TRBJ2-5; D is unclear. V was clipped by 4 bases and J by 5 bases, with 12 bases between them. This CDR3 is 13 amino acids long. Germline assignment: CDR1 SGHTS and CDR2 YDEGEE. This CDR3 reads CASSIWFGETQYF. CDR3 nucleotide sequence: TGTGCCAGCAGCATTTGGTTCGGGGAGACCCAGTACTTC.

This chain links TRBV6-1 with TRBJ2-5; 8 nucleotides match TRBD1. Germline values: CDR1 MNHNS, CDR2 SASEGT. The junction had 3 bases not matched to a gene; V was cut back by 3 bases and J by 3 bases. The length of the CDR3 is 14 residues. CDR3: CASSDPDREETQYF. CDR3 sequence (DNA): TGTGCCAGCAGTGACCCGGACAGGGAAGAGACCCAGTACTTC.

This chain uses TRBV13 with TRBJ1-2; D unclear. The CDR3 loop spans 12 amino acids. Germline loops: CDR1 PRHDT, CDR2 FYEKMQ (reference sequence). V was pared by 3 bases and J by 2 bases, with 4 bases between. CDR3 coding DNA: TGTGCCAGCAGCTTCTCGAACTATGGCTACACCTTC. Its protein product is CASSFSNYGYTF.

The gene calls are TRBV5-5 and TRBJ1-5, with 7 bases fitting TRBD1. This CDR3 has 15 amino acids. Germline V gene data show CDR1 as SGHKS and CDR2 as YYEKEE (reference sequence). V lost 3 bases and J lost 3; bases outside the gene matches: 6. The CDR3 nucleotides read TGTGCCAGCAGCTACTCGGACAGGCTCAATCAGCCCCAGCATTTT. Protein sequence: CASSYSDRLNQPQHF.

The rearrangement uses TRBV11-2 and TRBJ1-6, with TRBD1 matching 7 bases. The CDR3 contains 15 residues. J lost 7 bases, V lost 0 bases, and 3 bases had no gene match. Germline CDR1 reads SGHAT; CDR2 reads FQNNGV. CDR3 sequence reads: CASSLDQGGNSPLHF. The DNA of the CDR3 is TGTGCCAGCAGCTTAGATCAGGGGGGCAATTCACCCCTCCACTTT.

The V and J genes are TRBV7-9 and TRBJ2-2, with a tentative D call TRBD1 (5 bases). The germline V gene has CDR1 SEHNR and CDR2 FQNEAQ (reference sequence). Trimming cost V 0 bases and J 2 bases, with 10 bases left between them. The CDR3 has 16 residues. CDR3 nucleotides: TGTGCCAGCAGCTTAGCCATGGACACCAACACCGGGGAGCTGTTTTTT. It codes for CASSLAMDTNTGELFF.

The rearrangement joins TRBV6-5 to TRBJ1-1, with D maybe TRBD1 (5 bases). Germline lookup yields CDR1 MNHEY and CDR2 SVGAGI. The CDR3 is made up of 12 amino acids. Trimming left V 2 bases short and J 7 bases short, with 8 bases between. CDR3 loop: CASSYQGDEAFF. CDR3 bases: TGTGCCAGCAGTTACCAAGGGGATGAAGCTTTCTTT.

This clone was seen only once. V usage is TRBV28 and J usage is TRBJ2-5; D is perhaps TRBD2 (7 bases). Germline V gives CDR1 MDHEN, CDR2 SYDVKM. The CDR3 is made up of 17 amino acids. V was trimmed by 7 bases and J by 1 base, leaving 22 bases between them. The chain's CDR3 is CASTQGGSGPGQETQYF. The CDR3 DNA follows: TGTGCCAGCACCCAAGGGGGTAGCGGGCCAGGCCAAGAGACCCAGTACTTC.

V usage is TRBV20-1 and J usage is TRBJ1-1; TRBD1 matches 7 bases. V was pared by 3 bases and J by 1 base, with 20 bases of the junction left unmatched. Germline loops: CDR1 DFQATT, CDR2 SNEGSKA (reference sequence). CDR3 size: 19 residues. The CDR3: CSASGQDRDSRISNTEAFF. CDR3 coding DNA: TGCAGTGCTAGTGGTCAGGACCGGGACAGCCGAATCTCGAACACTGAAGCTTTCTTT.

The J gene is TRBJ2-7, the V gene TRBV9; 8 nucleotides line up with TRBD2. There are 15 residues in the CDR3. Germline V gives CDR1 SGDLS, CDR2 YYNGEE. Unmatched junction bases numbered 13, after V lost 4 bases and J lost 7 bases. DNA of the CDR3: TGTGCCAGCAGCCCCCAGGAAGCGGGAGTGGGAGAGCAGTACTTC. Its translation is CASSPQEAGVGEQYF.

The chain recombines TRBV14 with TRBJ2-7; D remains ambiguous. V lost 4 bases, J lost 6 bases, and 10 bases lay in between. Germline lookup yields CDR1 SGHDN and CDR2 FVKESK. The CDR3 extends over 12 amino acids. CDR3 sequence: CASSPRSIEQYF. CDR3 nucleotides: TGTGCCAGCAGCCCACGGAGCATCGAGCAGTACTTC.

V is TRBV6-5 and J is TRBJ2-7; no reliable D call. This CDR3 has 13 amino acids. Germline CDR1 and CDR2: MNHEY and SVGAGI. Trimming stripped 4 bases from V and 5 bases from J, with 12 bases between. In DNA form, the CDR3 reads TGTGCCAGCAGTTCGGTCCTTCCCCACGAGCAGTACTTC. Translated, it gives CASSSVLPHEQYF.

The genes are TRBV19 and TRBJ1-2; D unclear. In germline, CDR1 is LNHDA, CDR2 SQIVND (reference sequence). This CDR3 comprises 11 residues. The V and J ends lost 7 bases and 5 bases respectively, with 8 bases between them. In DNA form, the CDR3 reads TGTGCCAGTATTTCCAGATATGGCTACACCTTC. This translates into CASISRYGYTF. The full variable domain, with the rest looked up from reference TRBV19 and TRBJ1-2, is DGGITQSPKYLFRKEGQNVTLSCEQNLNHDAMYWYRQDPGQGLRLIYYSQIVNDFQKGDIAEGYSVSREKKESFPLTVTSAQKNPTAFYLCASISRYGYTFGSGTRLTVV.

This chain joins TRBV19 and TRBJ2-1; 7 bases agree with TRBD1. Germline CDR1 and CDR2: LNHDA and SQIVND (reference sequence). The length of the CDR3 is 15 residues. V lost 1 base to trimming and J lost 6 bases; unmatched junction nucleotides: 6. The CDR3 loop reads CASSIAARQGNEQFF. The CDR3 nucleotides are TGTGCCAGTAGTATAGCGGCGAGACAGGGCAATGAGCAGTTCTTC.

The J gene is TRBJ2-6, the V gene TRBV11-2; D gene uncertain. Trimming stripped 6 bases from V and 2 bases from J, with 8 bases between. Germline V lookup: CDR1 SGHAT, CDR2 FQNNGV. The CDR3 runs 14 residues. Here the CDR3 reads CASSISAGANVLTF. The DNA for the CDR3 is TGTGCCAGCAGTATCTCCGCTGGGGCCAACGTCCTGACTTTC.

V is TRBV4-1 and J is TRBJ1-1; 8 positions match TRBD1. Germline V CDR1 and CDR2: MGHRA, YSYEKL. The CDR3 length is 18 residues. V shed 0 bases and J 1 base; nucleotides not matched to a gene: 10. In DNA form, the CDR3 reads TGCGCCAGCAGCCAAGAGAAAAGGGACAGGCGAGCGAACACTGAAGCTTTCTTT. As protein: CASSQEKRDRRANTEAFF.

The chain joins TRBV7-9 to TRBJ2-1; 13 positions agree with TRBD2. The CDR3 contains 15 residues. CDR1 and CDR2 (germline): SEHNR, FQNEAQ (reference sequence). With 5 bases clipped from V and 8 bases from J, the junction kept 6 bases outside the gene matches. CDR3 nucleotides: TGTGCCAGCAGCAAACTAGCGGGGGGGCGTGATGAGCAGTTCTTC. Translation: CASSKLAGGRDEQFF.

The chain uses TRBV18 and TRBJ1-1; D gene ambiguous. The CDR3 runs 15 residues. CDR1 KGHSH and CDR2 LQKENI come from the germline V gene. V gave up 2 bases and J gave up 1 base, with 11 bases separating them. This CDR3 reads CASSPADSRNTEAFF. CDR3 nucleotides: TGTGCCAGCTCACCAGCGGACTCCCGGAACACTGAAGCTTTCTTT.

This chain links TRBV5-6 with TRBJ2-7, with 12 bases matching TRBD1. V dropped 4 bases and J dropped 5; count of bases not matched to a gene: 4. The CDR3 consists of 14 residues. Looked up from germline, CDR1 is SGHDT and CDR2 is YYEEEE. CDR3 nucleotides: TGTGCCAGCAGCCTGGGACAGGGGGCTAACGAGCAGTACTTC. Protein sequence: CASSLGQGANEQYF.

This rearrangement joins TRBV7-8 to TRBJ2-3, with TRBD2 matching over 8 bases. The CDR3 has 16 residues. Germline assignment: CDR1 SGHVS and CDR2 FQNEAQ. Losses at the gene ends were 0 bases for V and 2 bases for J; bases not matched to a gene: 4. DNA for the CDR3: TGTGCCAGCAGCTTAGCTCGGGGGGGTGACACAGATACGCAGTATTTT. Amino acid sequence: CASSLARGGDTDTQYF.

The rearrangement joins TRBV27 to TRBJ1-1; D is ambiguous. The CDR3 is 13 residues long. The V end was cut by 2 bases, the J end by 1 base, with 5 bases between. The V gene's germline CDR1 is MNHEY and CDR2 SMNVEV (reference sequence). The CDR3 loop is CASSLRENTEAFF. The CDR3 DNA follows: TGTGCCAGCAGTTTACGGGAGAACACTGAAGCTTTCTTT.

The chain combines TRBV11-2 with TRBJ2-7, with a weak D call TRBD1 (5 bases). Germline V gene sequence: CDR1 SGHAT, CDR2 FQNNGV. The V end was cut by 7 bases, the J end by 5 bases, with 15 bases between. The CDR3 length is 13 residues. CDR3 region: CASNDRLRHEQYF. The DNA of the CDR3 is TGTGCCAGCAATGACAGACTCCGCCACGAGCAGTACTTC.

Here the CDR3 reads CASTFTGNEKLFF. CDR3 bases: TGTGCCAGTACCTTTACAGGGAATGAAAAACTGTTTTTT. This chain links TRBV19 with TRBJ1-4; D might be TRBD1 (6 bases). Germline values: CDR1 LNHDA, CDR2 SQIVND (reference sequence). The CDR3 sequence is 13 residues long. Deletions cut 7 bases from V and 5 bases from J, with 11 bases between.

This clone was observed once. This chain links TRBV4-1 with TRBJ2-7; tentative D call: TRBD2 (5 bases). This CDR3 is 15 amino acids long. V lost 0 bases and J lost 3, with 12 bases in between. The germline V gene encodes CDR1 MGHRA and CDR2 YSYEKL. The CDR3 loop is CASSQDRGSFYEQYF. The CDR3 bases are TGCGCCAGCAGCCAAGATCGAGGGTCTTTCTACGAGCAGTACTTC.